The 2 T cell receptor beta chains reported below all come from one sample, sequenced in a study of blood T cell repertoires in COVID-19. TCRdb's copy holds only in-frame clones and misses some; the assay was immunoSEQ multiplex PCR. The table includes 70,000 to 100,000 clones, roughly 80% detected once. The sequenced sample consisted of peripheral blood. The receptors shown here come from a human donor in a cohort sampled during active COVID-19.

The gene calls are TRBV20-1 and TRBJ1-1; possibly TRBD1 for D (5 bases). The CDR3 is 13 residues long. In germline, CDR1 is DFQATT, CDR2 SNEGSKA (reference sequence). The ends were cut back, 3 bases at V and 1 base at J, with 9 bases in the middle. Here the CDR3 reads CSASHQGNTEAFF. In DNA, the CDR3 is TGCAGTGCTAGTCATCAGGGGAACACTGAAGCTTTCTTT.

In this sample, this clone turned up a few times. This chain uses TRBV5-8 with TRBJ2-7; D call uncertain. CDR3 length equals 13 residues. The V and J ends lost 0 bases and 6 bases respectively, with 10 bases between them. Germline CDR1 and CDR2: SGHTS and YDEGEE. CDR3 region: CASSLESTGEQYF. CDR3 nucleotide sequence: TGTGCCAGCAGCTTGGAGTCTACCGGCGAGCAGTACTTC.